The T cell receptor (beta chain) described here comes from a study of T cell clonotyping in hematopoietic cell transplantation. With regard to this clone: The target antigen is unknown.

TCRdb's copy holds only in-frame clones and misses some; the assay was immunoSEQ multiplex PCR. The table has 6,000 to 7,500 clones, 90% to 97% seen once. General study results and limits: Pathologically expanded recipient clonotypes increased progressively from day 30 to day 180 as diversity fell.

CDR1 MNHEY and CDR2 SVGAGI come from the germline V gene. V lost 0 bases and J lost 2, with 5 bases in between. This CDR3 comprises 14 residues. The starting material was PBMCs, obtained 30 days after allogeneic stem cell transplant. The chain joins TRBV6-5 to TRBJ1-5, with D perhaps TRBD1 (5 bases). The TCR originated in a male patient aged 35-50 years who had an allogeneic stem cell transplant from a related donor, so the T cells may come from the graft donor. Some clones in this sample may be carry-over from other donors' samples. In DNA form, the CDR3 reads TGTGCCAGCAGTTACTCGGGGCGCAATCAGCCCCAGCATTTT. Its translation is CASSYSGRNQPQHF.